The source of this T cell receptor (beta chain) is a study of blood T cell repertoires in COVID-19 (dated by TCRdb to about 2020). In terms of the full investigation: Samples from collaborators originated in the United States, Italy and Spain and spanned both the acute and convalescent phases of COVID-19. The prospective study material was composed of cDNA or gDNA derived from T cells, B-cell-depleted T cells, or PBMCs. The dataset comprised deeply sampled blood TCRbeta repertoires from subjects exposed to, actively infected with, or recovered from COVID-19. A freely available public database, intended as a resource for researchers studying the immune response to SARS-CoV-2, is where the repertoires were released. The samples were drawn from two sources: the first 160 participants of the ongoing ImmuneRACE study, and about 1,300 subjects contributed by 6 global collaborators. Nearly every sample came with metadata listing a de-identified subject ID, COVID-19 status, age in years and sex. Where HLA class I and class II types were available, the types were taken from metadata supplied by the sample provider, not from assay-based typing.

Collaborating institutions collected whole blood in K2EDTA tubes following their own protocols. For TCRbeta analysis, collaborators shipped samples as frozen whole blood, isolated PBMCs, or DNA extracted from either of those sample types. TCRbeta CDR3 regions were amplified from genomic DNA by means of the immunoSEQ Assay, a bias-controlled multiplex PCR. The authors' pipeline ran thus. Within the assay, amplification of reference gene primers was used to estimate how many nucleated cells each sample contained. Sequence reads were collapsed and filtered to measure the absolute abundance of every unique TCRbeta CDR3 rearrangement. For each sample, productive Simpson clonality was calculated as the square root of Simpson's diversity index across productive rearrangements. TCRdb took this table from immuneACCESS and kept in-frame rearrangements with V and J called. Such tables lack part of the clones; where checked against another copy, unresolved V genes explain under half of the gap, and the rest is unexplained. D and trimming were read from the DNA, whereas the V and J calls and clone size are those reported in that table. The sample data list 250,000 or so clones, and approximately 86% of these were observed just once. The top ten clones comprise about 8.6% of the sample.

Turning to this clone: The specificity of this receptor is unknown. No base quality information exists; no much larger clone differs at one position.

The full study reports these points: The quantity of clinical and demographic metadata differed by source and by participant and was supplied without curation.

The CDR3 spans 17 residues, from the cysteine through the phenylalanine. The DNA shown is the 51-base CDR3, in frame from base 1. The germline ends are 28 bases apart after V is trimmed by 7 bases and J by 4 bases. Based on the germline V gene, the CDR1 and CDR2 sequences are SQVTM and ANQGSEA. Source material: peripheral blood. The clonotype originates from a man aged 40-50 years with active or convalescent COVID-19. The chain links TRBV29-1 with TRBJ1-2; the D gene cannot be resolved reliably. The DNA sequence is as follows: TGCAGCGCCGAAGGGAGGTCTGGATTGTCGAACCGCTATGGCTACACCTTC. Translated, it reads CSAEGRSGLSNRYGYTF.